Detailed here is one T cell receptor beta chain. The antigen is unknown. Using immunoSEQ multiplex PCR, the repertoire was profiled, and TCRdb retains in-frame clones only, with some absent. Of some 340,000 clones in the sample, over 80% are singletons; the top ten hold 2.1%. The record originates from a study of Ad26.COV2.S vaccination and SARS-CoV-2 variants. As for the study in general: Into the muscle, Ad26.COV2.S was dosed once or twice, 56 days apart. Whole-study findings and limits: Vaccine and placebo recipients had comparable breadth of non-spike TCRs.

The treatment is: about 20 received Ad26.COV2.S at low or high dose, single or two shots; 5 received placebo; per-sample allocation not given. Specimen acquisition occurred on day 63 following the initial vaccine or placebo injection. J was trimmed by 0 bases and V by 9 bases; bases with no gene match: 4. This CDR3 contains 13 residues. CDR1 ENHRY and CDR2 SYGVKD come from the germline V gene. The sample here was peripheral blood, taken in a trial of Ad26.COV2.S vaccine versus placebo. The sequence came from a person aged 18-60 years who received the Ad26.COV2.S COVID-19 vaccine or a placebo. This chain uses TRBV10-3 with TRBJ1-2; 7 bases match TRBD1. The CDR3 DNA sequence: TGTGCCATTACAGGGGACCCTAACTATGGCTACACCTTC. This gives the protein CAITGDPNYGYTF.